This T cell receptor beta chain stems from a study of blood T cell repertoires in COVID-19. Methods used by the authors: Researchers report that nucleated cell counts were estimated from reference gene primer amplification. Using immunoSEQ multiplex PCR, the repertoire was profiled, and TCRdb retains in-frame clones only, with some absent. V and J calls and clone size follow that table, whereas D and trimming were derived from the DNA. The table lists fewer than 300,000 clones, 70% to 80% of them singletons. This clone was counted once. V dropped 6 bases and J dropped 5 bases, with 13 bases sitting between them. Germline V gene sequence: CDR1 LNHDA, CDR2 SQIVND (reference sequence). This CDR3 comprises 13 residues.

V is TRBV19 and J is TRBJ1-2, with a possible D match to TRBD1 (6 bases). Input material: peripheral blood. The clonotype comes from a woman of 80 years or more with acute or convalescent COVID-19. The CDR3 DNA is TGTGCCAGTAGAATACAGGGTGCTTATGGCTACACCTTC. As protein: CASRIQGAYGYTF.